A single sample is the source of the 9 T cell receptor beta chains below, sequenced in a study of blood T cell repertoires in COVID-19. Method: immunoSEQ multiplex PCR; TCRdb's copy keeps in-frame clones and lacks some. The table records some 20,000 clones, around 88% of them present only once. Material: peripheral blood. The receptor source for this set is a human donor with acute or convalescent COVID-19. The donor label of this sample is uncertain.

The rearrangement links TRBV19 to TRBJ1-5; tentative D call: TRBD1 (6 bases). CDR1 and CDR2 (germline): LNHDA, SQIVND (reference sequence). This CDR3 has 14 residues. V shed 7 bases and J shed 5 bases, with 15 bases lying between them. The CDR3 loop is CASTGFKGDQPQHF. In DNA, the CDR3 is TGTGCCAGTACCGGATTTAAGGGGGATCAGCCCCAGCATTTT.

The count of this clone is one. This chain connects TRBV18 to TRBJ2-4, with D perhaps matching TRBD1 (6 bases). The ends were cut back, 1 base at V and 6 bases at J, with 13 bases in the middle. From germline, CDR1 is KGHSH and CDR2 LQKENI. The CDR3 is 15 residues long. CDR3 sequence (DNA): TGTGCCAGCTCACCACGAGCACTAGGGGGAAACATTCAGTACTTC. It is translated as CASSPRALGGNIQYF.

This sequence joins TRBV2 and TRBJ2-3; 7 nucleotides align to TRBD1. The CDR3 contains 14 residues. V lost 6 bases and J lost 0; bases outside the gene matches: 3. CDR1 SNHLY and CDR2 FYNNEI come from the germline V gene. CDR3 residues: CASRLTGSTDTQYF. In DNA, the CDR3 is TGTGCCAGCAGGCTGACAGGGAGCACAGATACGCAGTATTTT.

The rearrangement joins TRBV6-6 to TRBJ1-5; D may be TRBD1 (5 bases). Deletions cut 6 bases from V and 6 bases from J, with 15 bases between. The CDR3 has 14 residues. The germline V gene encodes CDR1 MNHNY and CDR2 SVGAGI (reference sequence). The CDR3 reads CASRQGTEGQPQHF. CDR3 nucleotides: TGTGCCAGCAGACAAGGGACTGAGGGTCAGCCCCAGCATTTT.

This clone appeared once. The chain links TRBV30 to TRBJ2-1; D unclear. CDR1 and CDR2 from the germline V gene are GTSNPN and SVGIG (reference sequence). This CDR3 comprises 14 residues. Trimming left V 5 bases short and J 0 bases short, with 11 bases between. The CDR3 protein is CAWLSDPSYNEQFF. The CDR3 coding sequence is TGTGCCTGGTTAAGCGACCCCTCCTACAATGAGCAGTTCTTC.

This chain connects TRBV10-2 to TRBJ1-5, with unresolved D. Trimming shortened V by 0 bases and J by 3 bases, and 6 bases separated the two germline ends. The germline gives CDR1 WSHSY, CDR2 SAAADI. CDR3 length: 14 residues. For the CDR3, the DNA is TGCGCCAGCAGTGAGTCGGGCTACAATCAGCCCCAGCATTTT. Its protein product is CASSESGYNQPQHF.

A remark on this clone: Relative to the germline gene, one junction end is altered; a read error may explain this. The chain links TRBV10-1 to TRBJ1-4; no reliable D call. Germline V CDR1 and CDR2: WNHNN, SYGVQD (reference sequence). The CDR3 spans 10 residues. CDR3 sequence (DNA): TGCGCCAGCAGCGAACTTCGACTGACTTTT. It translates to CASSELRLTF.

The chain combines TRBV9 with TRBJ1-5; 9 positions match TRBD1. The CDR3 consists of 15 residues. CDR1 and CDR2 (germline): SGDLS, YYNGEE. The V and J ends lost 0 bases and 4 bases, in that order; junction bases with no gene match: 2. The CDR3 DNA follows: TGTGCCAGCAGCGTAGGACAGGGGGAGAATCAGCCCCAGCATTTT. Protein product: CASSVGQGENQPQHF.

V and J are TRBV2 and TRBJ1-1; possibly TRBD1 for D (6 bases). The germline CDR1 and CDR2 sequences are SNHLY and FYNNEI. Deletions cut 3 bases from V and 3 bases from J, with 8 bases between. The CDR3 extends over 13 amino acids. The DNA for the CDR3 is TGTGCCAGCAGTGAGGACAGCGACACTGAAGCTTTCTTT. Residues: CASSEDSDTEAFF. The whole variable domain, remainder taken from reference TRBV2 and TRBJ1-1, is EPEVTQTPSHQVTQMGQEVILRCVPISNHLYFYWYRQILGQKVEFLVSFYNNEISEKSEIFDDQFSVERPDGSNFTLKIRSTKLEDSAMYFCASSEDSDTEAFFGQGTRLTVV.